This T cell receptor (beta chain) was captured in a study of T cell responses to AZD1222 COVID-19 vaccine. The germline CDR1 and CDR2 sequences are SQVTM and ANQGSEA. The CDR3 length is 11 residues. Assay: immunoSEQ multiplex PCR; the TCRdb copy retains only in-frame clones and omits some. The sample yields around 130,000 clones, 90% to 95% seen once. The TCR was taken from an adult who received the AZD1222 COVID-19 vaccine. The chain uses TRBV29-1 and TRBJ1-4; perhaps TRBD2 as D (5 bases). The J call is doubtful: the DNA matches TRBJ2-2 better. This specimen was peripheral blood, taken 28 days after the second AZD1222 dose. The CDR3 DNA reads as TGCAGCGTTGACACGGGGATGGAGCTGTTTTTT. Its protein is CSVDTGMELFF.